This T cell receptor beta chain was captured in a study of OX40 agonist ivuxolimab in advanced cancers. General notes on the study: Ivuxolimab was a fully human IgG2 agonistic monoclonal antibody targeting the costimulatory receptor OX40 (CD134). Prior anti-PD-1, anti-PD-L1 or anti-CTLA-4 therapy was permitted, and 40% to 50% of dose-escalation patients had received checkpoint inhibitors. Partial responses occurred in three dose-escalation patients: two with cutaneous melanoma and one with hepatocellular carcinoma. Of the roughly 50 dose-escalation patients, hepatocellular carcinoma was present in 19, melanoma in approximately 15, renal cell carcinoma in 9 and head and neck cancer in 9. The purpose of peripheral TCRbeta sequencing was to test whether ivuxolimab changed TCR sequence diversity and led to clonal T-cell expansion. In the dose-escalation cohort, 82.7% of patients were male, and the mean age was roughly 60 years, with a range of roughly 23 to 85. The paper describes the monotherapy dose-escalation part (N of about 57 patients) of the phase I trial of ivuxolimab. Intravenous ivuxolimab was administered to patients every 2 weeks at six dose levels: 0.01, 0.1, 0.3, 1.5, 3 and 10 mg/kg.

Relative to germline, V is 0 bases shorter and J is 2 bases shorter, with 14 bases between their ends. The germline V gene encodes CDR1 SNHLY and CDR2 FYNNEI. Inclusive of the bounding cysteine and phenylalanine, the CDR3 is 16 residues long. Only the CDR3 DNA stays, 48 bases, in frame from base 1. Remarks on this clone: Its antigen target is currently unknown. Nothing much larger sits one base from this clone, and base qualities are not available.

Genomic DNA was extracted from sorted cells for sequencing of the TCRbeta CDR3 region. TCRbeta CDR3 regions were sequenced using the immunoSEQ Assay. TCRdb's version of the immuneACCESS table is confined to in-frame rearrangements and falls short of the full clone set. An unresolved V gene accounts for under half of the shortfall where checked; the remainder is of unknown origin. The sample yields some 80,000 clones; roughly nine tenths were counted once. The ten largest make up roughly 2.8% of the sample. General study outcomes and caveats: At doses of 0.1 to 3.0 mg/kg, clonal expansion of both CD4+ and CD8+ blood T cells was observed from baseline to week 6. The antigen specificity of the clonally expanded peripheral T cells was not determined. After ivuxolimab, CD8+ T cells had more expanded clones than CD4+ T cells on average. Low levels of normalized T-cell clonal expansion were also seen in some nonresponding patients. In the 0.1-3.0 mg/kg groups, partial responders had among the lowest normalized peripheral clonal expansion, particularly in CD8+ T cells.

Patients with autoimmune disease history or receiving systemic immunosuppression were excluded from the trial. Peripheral blood for TCR sequencing was collected from all dose cohorts at baseline, on cycle 4 day 1, and on cycle 7 day 1. Samples were obtained from an open-label, multicenter, first-in-human phase I dose-escalation trial of ivuxolimab. Adults with locally advanced or metastatic melanoma, renal cell carcinoma, hepatocellular carcinoma or head and neck squamous cell carcinoma were enrolled in the trial. Before TCR sequencing, CD4+ T cells and CD8+ T cells from peripheral blood were sorted into separate populations.

The receptor comes from an adult with an advanced solid tumor such as melanoma, head and neck, liver or kidney cancer. The chain joins TRBV2 to TRBJ2-7; the D gene is perhaps TRBD1, from 5 matching bases. The specimen comprised CD4+ or CD8+ T cells sorted from blood, sampled in a trial of the OX40 agonist ivuxolimab. The CDR3: CASSEARIDRPYEQYF. The DNA sequence is as follows: TGTGCCAGCAGTGAAGCGAGGATTGACAGACCCTACGAGCAGTACTTC. With all but the CDR3 taken from the reference TRBV2 and TRBJ2-7 genes, the full variable domain is: EPEVTQTPSHQVTQMGQEVILRCVPISNHLYFYWYRQILGQKVEFLVSFYNNEISEKSEIFDDQFSVERPDGSNFTLKIRSTKLEDSAMYFCASSEARIDRPYEQYFGPGTRLTVT.